The rows below give T cell receptor beta chains drawn from one sample of a study of blood T cell repertoires in COVID-19. TCRdb keeps only in-frame clones here, not all; method: immunoSEQ multiplex PCR. Seen here are approximately 49,000 clones, around four fifths observed once, and the top ten hold around 2.8%. The sample taken for sequencing was peripheral blood. The receptors come from a woman aged 55-70 years with acute or convalescent COVID-19. Each CDR3 is given with its conserved first and last residue. Each record gives: D gene, V gene, J gene, clone size, CDR3 length, CDR3 DNA, CDR3 protein. D genes are given only for firm matches. Clone size is given for some rows only: seen once, a few or many times, or a class if the clone is expanded.

D: -
V: TRBV30
J: TRBJ1-2
size: -
length: 14
DNA: TGTGCCTGTTACCGTCCGGGAATCCACTATGGCTACACCTTC
CDR3: CACYRPGIHYGYTF

D: TRBD1
V: TRBV19
J: TRBJ1-1
size: -
length: 14
DNA: TGTGCCAGTAGGACGGGACAGGGGATTCCCAAAGCTTTCTTT
CDR3: CASRTGQGIPKAFF

D: -
V: TRBV28
J: TRBJ1-5
size: once
length: 14
DNA: TGTGCCAGCAGTTTAGTTGGCGGGAGTCAGCCCCAGCATTTT
CDR3: CASSLVGGSQPQHF

D: TRBD1
V: TRBV7-8
J: TRBJ1-3
size: -
length: 16
DNA: TGTGCCAGCACCACTAGAAAACAGGGGTTCGGAAACACCATATATTTT
CDR3: CASTTRKQGFGNTIYF

D: TRBD1
V: TRBV2
J: TRBJ2-3
size: -
length: 15
DNA: TGTGCCAGCAGTCCCGGGACAGACCGCACAGATACGCAGTATTTT
CDR3: CASSPGTDRTDTQYF

D: TRBD2
V: TRBV3-1/TRBV3-2
J: TRBJ2-1
size: -
length: 17
DNA: TGTGCCAGCAGCCAATTCAAAAGCGGGGGAATTGGAAATGAGCAGTTCTTC
CDR3: CASSQFKSGGIGNEQFF

D: -
V: TRBV10-1
J: TRBJ2-3
size: few
length: 17
DNA: TGCGCCAGCAGTGTTGCCGGGACAAACCCTAGCACAGATACGCAGTATTTT
CDR3: CASSVAGTNPSTDTQYF

D: TRBD2
V: TRBV2
J: TRBJ2-1
size: -
length: 15
DNA: TGTGCCAGCAGTGTAGGGCTAGCGGGAGTAGATGAGCAGTTCTTC
CDR3: CASSVGLAGVDEQFF

D: -
V: TRBV6-6
J: TRBJ1-5
size: -
length: 15
DNA: TGTGCCAGCGCCAAAATTCATCTCAGGGGTCAGCCCCAGCATTTT
CDR3: CASAKIHLRGQPQHF

D: -
V: TRBV19
J: TRBJ1-1
size: few
length: 13
DNA: TGTGCCAGTAGTCCTTACATGAACACTGAAGCTTTCTTT
CDR3: CASSPYMNTEAFF

D: TRBD1
V: TRBV5-4
J: TRBJ2-7
size: -
length: 15
DNA: TGTGCCAGCAGCCCAAACCAGGGGGTCTTGCGCGAGCAGTACTTC
CDR3: CASSPNQGVLREQYF

D: TRBD1
V: TRBV30
J: TRBJ1-6
size: -
length: 13
DNA: TGTGCCTGGCAGGGGGCATATAATTCACCCCTCCACTTT
CDR3: CAWQGAYNSPLHF

D: -
V: TRBV7-3
J: TRBJ2-5
size: -
length: 13
DNA: TGTGCCAGCAGCTTAACCGTTGAGGAGACCCAGTACTTC
CDR3: CASSLTVEETQYF

D: TRBD1
V: TRBV2
J: TRBJ1-4
size: -
length: 15
DNA: TGTGCCAGCAGAGCTGGACAGGGTATAAGTGAAAAACTGTTTTTT
CDR3: CASRAGQGISEKLFF

D: -
V: TRBV14
J: TRBJ2-5
size: -
length: 15
DNA: TGTGCCAGCAGCAGCCCCCACGAGGGGGGGGAGACCCAGTACTTC
CDR3: CASSSPHEGGETQYF

D: -
V: TRBV28
J: TRBJ1-2
size: -
length: 17
DNA: TGTGCCAGCAGTCCCCCCAGACACCAAGGCGCTAACTATGGCTACACCTTC
CDR3: CASSPPRHQGANYGYTF

D: -
V: TRBV7-4
J: TRBJ2-7
size: -
length: 17
DNA: TGTGCCAGCAGCCTTAACCTCCCTCCGGTGGAGAGGTACGAGCAGTACTTC
CDR3: CASSLNLPPVERYEQYF

D: -
V: TRBV5-1
J: TRBJ1-4
size: once
length: 17
DNA: TGCGCCAGCAGCCCTACATTAGGAGGGGCAAGTAATGAAAAACTGTTTTTT
CDR3: CASSPTLGGASNEKLFF

D: TRBD1
V: TRBV7-9
J: TRBJ1-6
size: -
length: 14
DNA: TGTGCCAGCAGCGGGGACAGGGATAATTCACCCCTCCACTTT
CDR3: CASSGDRDNSPLHF

D: -
V: TRBV29-1
J: TRBJ2-2
size: -
length: 12
DNA: TGCAGCGGGTCGGGGGAAACCGGGGAGCTGTTTTTT
CDR3: CSGSGETGELFF

D: TRBD1
V: TRBV5-6
J: TRBJ2-1
size: -
length: 17
DNA: TGTGCCAGCAGCTCGGTAGGGACAGCCCAAAACAGGAATGAGCAGTTCTTC
CDR3: CASSSVGTAQNRNEQFF

D: TRBD2
V: TRBV11-2
J: TRBJ2-3
size: -
length: 17
DNA: TGTGCCAGCAGCGCCACGGGGACTACCAACCTGACAGATACGCAGTATTTT
CDR3: CASSATGTTNLTDTQYF

D: -
V: TRBV2
J: TRBJ1-5
size: -
length: 15
DNA: TGTGCCAGCAGTAAGACAGACCATAGCAATCAGCCCCAGCATTTT
CDR3: CASSKTDHSNQPQHF

D: -
V: TRBV3-1/TRBV3-2
J: TRBJ1-2
size: -
length: 15
DNA: TGTGCCAGCAGTGACAGGACAGACCCTAACTATGGCTACACCTTC
CDR3: CASSDRTDPNYGYTF

D: TRBD1
V: TRBV28
J: TRBJ1-1
size: -
length: 16
DNA: TGTGCCACCACCGAAAATGCCAGGGGGGCGAACACTGAAGCTTTCTTT
CDR3: CATTENARGANTEAFF

D: TRBD2
V: TRBV6-5
J: TRBJ2-5
size: medium-sized
length: 15
DNA: TGTGCCAGCAGACGAGGGACTAGCGGTGCGGAGACCCAGTACTTC
CDR3: CASRRGTSGAETQYF

D: TRBD1
V: TRBV18
J: TRBJ1-1
size: -
length: 13
DNA: TGTGCCAGCCAGGGGACAGGAGACACTGAAGCTTTCTTT
CDR3: CASQGTGDTEAFF

D: TRBD2
V: TRBV6-5
J: TRBJ2-5
size: -
length: 16
DNA: TGTGCCAGCAGTTCCTTAAGACTAGCGGAAAAAGAGACCCAGTACTTC
CDR3: CASSSLRLAEKETQYF

D: TRBD2
V: TRBV28
J: TRBJ2-1
size: -
length: 18
DNA: TGTGCCAGCAGTTTACTAACTAGCGGGGGATCCTCCTACAATGAGCAGTTCTTC
CDR3: CASSLLTSGGSSYNEQFF

D: -
V: TRBV5-8
J: TRBJ2-7
size: -
length: 12
DNA: TGTGCCAGCCGGCAGGGATATAGGGAGCAGTACTTC
CDR3: CASRQGYREQYF

D: TRBD2
V: TRBV15
J: TRBJ2-5
size: -
length: 14
DNA: TGTGCCACCAGCATTATTTCGGGAGGAAAGACCCAGTACTTC
CDR3: CATSIISGGKTQYF

D: TRBD1
V: TRBV19
J: TRBJ1-1
size: -
length: 16
DNA: TGTGCCAGTAGTATATGGTTTCAGGGGGCCGGCACTGAAGCTTTCTTT
CDR3: CASSIWFQGAGTEAFF

D: TRBD1
V: TRBV29-1
J: TRBJ2-5
size: -
length: 11
DNA: TGCAGCGTTGGACAGGGCGAGACCCAGTACTTC
CDR3: CSVGQGETQYF